This T cell receptor beta chain stems from a study of post-analysis software for immune sequencing data. At the level of the study: Some patients lacked subtype; others had relapsing-remitting, secondary progressive or progressive-relapsing disease.

Sequencing libraries made from TCR beta cDNA carried unique molecular identifiers. TCRdb analysed the PCR reads with MiXCR anew, one entry per CDR3 protein. The sample carries hundreds of thousands of distinct CDR3 sequences, about 32% recorded once. This clonotype was detected only a few times. The antigen remains undetermined. Overall study findings and caveats: Four to six TRBV segments were more frequent in patients than controls; TRBV5-6, TRBV5-1 and TRBV20-1 belonged to this group. Compared with controls, patients showed significantly lower normalized Chao1 diversity.

This CDR3 is 12 amino acids long. CDR1 and CDR2 from the germline V gene are SGHTA and FQGNSA. Trimming shortened V by 4 bases and J by 8 bases, and 8 bases separated the two germline ends. The receptor was derived from a girl between 10 and 17 years old with multiple sclerosis. This chain connects TRBV7-2 to TRBJ1-4; D not resolved. Input material: blood. This CDR3 reads CASSSAREKLFF. CDR3 sequence (DNA): TGTGCCAGCAGCTCCGCGAGAGAAAAACTGTTTTTT.